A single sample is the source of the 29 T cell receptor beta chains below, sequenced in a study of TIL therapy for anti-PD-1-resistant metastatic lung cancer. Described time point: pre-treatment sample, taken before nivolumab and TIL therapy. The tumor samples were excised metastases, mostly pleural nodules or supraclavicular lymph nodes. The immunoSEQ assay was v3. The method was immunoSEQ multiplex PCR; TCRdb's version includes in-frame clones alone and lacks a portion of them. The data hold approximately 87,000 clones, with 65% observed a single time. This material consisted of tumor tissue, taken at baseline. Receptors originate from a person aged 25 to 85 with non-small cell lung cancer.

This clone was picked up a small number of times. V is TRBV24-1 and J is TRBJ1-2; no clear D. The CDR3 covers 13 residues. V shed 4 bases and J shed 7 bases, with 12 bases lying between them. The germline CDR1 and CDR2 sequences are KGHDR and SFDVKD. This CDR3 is CATSEEGRGGYTF. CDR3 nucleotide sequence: TGTGCCACCAGTGAAGAAGGACGGGGTGGCTACACCTTC.

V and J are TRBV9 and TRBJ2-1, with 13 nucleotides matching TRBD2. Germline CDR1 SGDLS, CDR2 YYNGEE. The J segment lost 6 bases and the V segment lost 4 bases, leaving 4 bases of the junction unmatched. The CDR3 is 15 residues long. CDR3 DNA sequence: TGTGCCAGCAGCCCGGGGACTAGCGGGATCAATGAGCAGTTCTTC. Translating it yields CASSPGTSGINEQFF.

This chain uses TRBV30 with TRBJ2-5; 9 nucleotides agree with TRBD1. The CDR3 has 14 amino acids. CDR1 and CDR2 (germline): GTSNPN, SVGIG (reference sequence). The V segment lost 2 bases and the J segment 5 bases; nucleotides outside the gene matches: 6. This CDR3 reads CAWSPQGALETQYF. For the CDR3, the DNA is TGTGCCTGGAGTCCACAGGGGGCGTTGGAGACCCAGTACTTC.

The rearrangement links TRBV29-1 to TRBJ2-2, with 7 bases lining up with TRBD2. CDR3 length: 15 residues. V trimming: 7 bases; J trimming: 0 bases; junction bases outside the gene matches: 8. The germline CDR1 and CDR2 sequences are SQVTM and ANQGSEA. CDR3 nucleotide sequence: TGCAGCGCCAGCTCGACTAGCACGAACACCGGGGAGCTGTTTTTT. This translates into CSASSTSTNTGELFF.

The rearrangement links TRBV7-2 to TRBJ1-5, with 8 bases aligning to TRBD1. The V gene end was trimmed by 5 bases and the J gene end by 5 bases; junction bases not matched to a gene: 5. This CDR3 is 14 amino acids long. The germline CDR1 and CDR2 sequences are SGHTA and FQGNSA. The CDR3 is CASSANRGDQPQHF. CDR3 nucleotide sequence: TGTGCCAGCAGCGCGAACAGGGGGGATCAGCCCCAGCATTTT.

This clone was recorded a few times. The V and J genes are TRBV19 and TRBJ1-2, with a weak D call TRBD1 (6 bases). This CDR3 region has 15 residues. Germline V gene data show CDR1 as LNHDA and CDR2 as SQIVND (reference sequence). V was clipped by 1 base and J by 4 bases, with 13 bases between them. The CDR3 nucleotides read TGTGCCAGTAGTATAGTTCCACAGGGCCCCTATGGCTACACCTTC. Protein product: CASSIVPQGPYGYTF. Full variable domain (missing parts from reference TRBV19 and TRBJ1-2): DGGITQSPKYLFRKEGQNVTLSCEQNLNHDAMYWYRQDPGQGLRLIYYSQIVNDFQKGDIAEGYSVSREKKESFPLTVTSAQKNPTAFYLCASSIVPQGPYGYTFGSGTRLTVV.

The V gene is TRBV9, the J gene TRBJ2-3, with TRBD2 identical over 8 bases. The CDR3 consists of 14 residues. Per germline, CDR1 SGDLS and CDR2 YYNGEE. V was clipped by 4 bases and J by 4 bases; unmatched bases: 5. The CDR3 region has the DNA TGTGCCAGCAGCCCGGGACTAGTAGCAGATACGCAGTATTTT. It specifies CASSPGLVADTQYF.

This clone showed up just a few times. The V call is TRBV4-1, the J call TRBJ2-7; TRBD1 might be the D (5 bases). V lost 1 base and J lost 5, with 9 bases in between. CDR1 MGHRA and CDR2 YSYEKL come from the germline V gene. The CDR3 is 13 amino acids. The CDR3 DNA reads TGCGCCAGCAGCCAAGCTGTACAGGACGAGCAGTACTTC. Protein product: CASSQAVQDEQYF.

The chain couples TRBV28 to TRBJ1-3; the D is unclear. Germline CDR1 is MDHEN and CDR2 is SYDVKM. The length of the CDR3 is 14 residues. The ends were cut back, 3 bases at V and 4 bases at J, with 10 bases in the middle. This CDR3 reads CASSLLGKGNTIYF. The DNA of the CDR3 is TGTGCCAGCAGTTTGTTGGGAAAGGGAAACACCATATATTTT.

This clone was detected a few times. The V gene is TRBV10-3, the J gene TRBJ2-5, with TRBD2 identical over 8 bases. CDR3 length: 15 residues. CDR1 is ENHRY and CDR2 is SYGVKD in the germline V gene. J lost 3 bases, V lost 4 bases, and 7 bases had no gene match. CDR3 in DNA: TGTGCCATCAGTGGATTGGGACTAGTGGAAGAGACCCAGTACTTC. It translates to CAISGLGLVEETQYF.

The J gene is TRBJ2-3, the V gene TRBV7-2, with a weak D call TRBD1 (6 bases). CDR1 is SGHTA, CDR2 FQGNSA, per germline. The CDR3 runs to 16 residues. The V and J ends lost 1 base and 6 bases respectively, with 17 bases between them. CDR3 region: CASSLVGAPLGDTQYF. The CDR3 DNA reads TGTGCCAGCAGCTTAGTGGGGGCCCCGCTAGGTGATACGCAGTATTTT.

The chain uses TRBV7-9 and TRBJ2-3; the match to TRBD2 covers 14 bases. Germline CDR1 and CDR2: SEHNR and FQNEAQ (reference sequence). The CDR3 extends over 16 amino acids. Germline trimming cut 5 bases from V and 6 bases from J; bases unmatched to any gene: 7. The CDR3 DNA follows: TGTGCCAGCAGCCGTGGACTAGCGGGGGGTTTCGATACGCAGTATTTT. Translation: CASSRGLAGGFDTQYF.

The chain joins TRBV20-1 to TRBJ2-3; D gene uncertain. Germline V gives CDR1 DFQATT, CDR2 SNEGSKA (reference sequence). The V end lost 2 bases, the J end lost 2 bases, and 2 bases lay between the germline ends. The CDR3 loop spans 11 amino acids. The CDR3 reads CSARPTDTQYF. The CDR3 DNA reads TGCAGTGCTAGACCCACAGATACGCAGTATTTT.

The CDR3 reads CASSGRRVSNEQFF. The CDR3 DNA reads TGTGCCAGCAGCGGGCGCAGGGTGAGCAATGAGCAGTTCTTC. The chain uses TRBV9 and TRBJ2-1; D may be TRBD1 (5 bases). Trimming cost V 3 bases and J 6 bases, with 13 bases left between them. Germline V gene sequence: CDR1 SGDLS, CDR2 YYNGEE. The CDR3 covers 14 residues.

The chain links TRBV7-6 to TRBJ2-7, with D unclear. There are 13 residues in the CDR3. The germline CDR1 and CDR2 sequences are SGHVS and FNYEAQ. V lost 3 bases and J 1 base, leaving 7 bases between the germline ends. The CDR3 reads CASSFLESYEQYF. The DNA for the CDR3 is TGTGCCAGCAGCTTTCTCGAGTCCTACGAGCAGTACTTC.

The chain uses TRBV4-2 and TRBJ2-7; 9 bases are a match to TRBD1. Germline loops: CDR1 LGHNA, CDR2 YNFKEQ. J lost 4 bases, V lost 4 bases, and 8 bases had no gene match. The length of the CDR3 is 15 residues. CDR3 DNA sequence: TGTGCCAGCAGCCTTTTTCCGGGACAGGGATACGAGCAGTACTTC. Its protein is CASSLFPGQGYEQYF.

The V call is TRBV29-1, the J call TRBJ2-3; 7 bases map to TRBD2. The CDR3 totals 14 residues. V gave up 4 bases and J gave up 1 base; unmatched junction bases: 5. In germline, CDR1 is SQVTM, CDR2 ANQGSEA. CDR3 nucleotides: TGCAGCGTTGGGGGGGGAAGGGGCACAGATACGCAGTATTTT. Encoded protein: CSVGGGRGTDTQYF.

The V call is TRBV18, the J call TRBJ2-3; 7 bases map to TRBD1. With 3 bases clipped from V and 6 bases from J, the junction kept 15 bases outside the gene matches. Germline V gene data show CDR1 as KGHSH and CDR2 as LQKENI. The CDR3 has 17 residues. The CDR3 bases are TGTGCCAGCTCACCTCCCTTAGGTAACGGCAGGGGGGATACGCAGTATTTT. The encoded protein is CASSPPLGNGRGDTQYF.

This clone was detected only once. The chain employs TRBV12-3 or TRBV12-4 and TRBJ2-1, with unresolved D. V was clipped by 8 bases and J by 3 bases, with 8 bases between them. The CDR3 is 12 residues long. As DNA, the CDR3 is TGTGCCAGCGGTCGACTCTACAATGAGCAGTTCTTC. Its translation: CASGRLYNEQFF.

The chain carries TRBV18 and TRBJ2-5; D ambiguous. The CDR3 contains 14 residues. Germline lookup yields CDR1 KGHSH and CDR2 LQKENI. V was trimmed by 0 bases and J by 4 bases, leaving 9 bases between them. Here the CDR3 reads CASSPPGSRETQYF. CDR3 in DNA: TGTGCCAGCTCACCACCGGGAAGTCGAGAGACCCAGTACTTC. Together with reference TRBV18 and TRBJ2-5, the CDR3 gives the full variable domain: NAGVMQNPRHLVRRRGQEARLRCSPMKGHSHVYWYRQLPEEGLKFMVYLQKENIIDESGMPKERFSAEFPKEGPSILRIQQVVRGDSAAYFCASSPPGSRETQYFGPGTRLLVL.

The CDR3: CASSPQGGGLYGYTF. The CDR3 DNA follows: TGTGCCAGCAGCCCACAGGGGGGAGGTCTCTATGGCTACACCTTC. The rearrangement joins TRBV27 to TRBJ1-2; the match to TRBD1 covers 8 bases. CDR3 length: 15 residues. Germline V gene lookup returns CDR1 MNHEY and CDR2 SMNVEV (reference sequence). Unmatched junction bases numbered 10, after V lost 6 bases and J lost 4 bases.

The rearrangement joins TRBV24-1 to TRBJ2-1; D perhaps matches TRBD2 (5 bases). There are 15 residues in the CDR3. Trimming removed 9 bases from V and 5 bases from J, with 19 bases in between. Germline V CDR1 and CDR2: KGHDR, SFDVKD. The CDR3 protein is CATGTGGLNDNEQFF. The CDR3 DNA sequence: TGTGCCACCGGAACTGGCGGGCTGAACGACAATGAGCAGTTCTTC.

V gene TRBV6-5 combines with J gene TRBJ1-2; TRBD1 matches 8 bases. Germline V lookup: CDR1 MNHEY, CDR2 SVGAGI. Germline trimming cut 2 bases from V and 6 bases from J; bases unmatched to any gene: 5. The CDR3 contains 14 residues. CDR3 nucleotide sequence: TGTGCCAGCAGTTACCGTCGGACAGGGAATGGCTACACCTTC. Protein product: CASSYRRTGNGYTF.

CDR3 loop: CASSSWSSGANVLTF. DNA of the CDR3: TGTGCCAGCAGCTCCTGGAGCTCTGGGGCCAACGTCCTGACTTTC. The chain uses TRBV7-2 and TRBJ2-6; no definite D call. The length of the CDR3 is 15 residues. Germline V gene sequence: CDR1 SGHTA, CDR2 FQGNSA. The V end lost 4 bases, the J end lost 0 bases, and 7 bases lay between the germline ends.

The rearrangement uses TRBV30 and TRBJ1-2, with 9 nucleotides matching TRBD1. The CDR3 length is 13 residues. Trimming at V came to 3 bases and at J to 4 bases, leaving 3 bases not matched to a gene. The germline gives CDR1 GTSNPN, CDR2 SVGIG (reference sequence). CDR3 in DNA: TGTGCCTGGAGGGGACAGGGCCTCTATGGCTACACCTTC. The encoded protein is CAWRGQGLYGYTF.

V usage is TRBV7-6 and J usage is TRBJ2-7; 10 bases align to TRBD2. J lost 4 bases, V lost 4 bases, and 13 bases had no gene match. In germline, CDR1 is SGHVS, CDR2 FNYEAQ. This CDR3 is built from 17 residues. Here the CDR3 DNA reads TGTGCCAGCAGCTCAGGACTAGCGGAAGTGTCGGGATACGAGCAGTACTTC. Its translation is CASSSGLAEVSGYEQYF.

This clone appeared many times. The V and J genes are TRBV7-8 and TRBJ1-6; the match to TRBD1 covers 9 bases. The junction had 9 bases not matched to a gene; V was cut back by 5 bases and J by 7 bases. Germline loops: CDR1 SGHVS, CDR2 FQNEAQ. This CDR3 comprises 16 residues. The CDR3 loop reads CASSPWTGAGNSPLHF. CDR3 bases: TGTGCCAGCAGCCCGTGGACAGGGGCGGGCAATTCACCCCTCCACTTT.

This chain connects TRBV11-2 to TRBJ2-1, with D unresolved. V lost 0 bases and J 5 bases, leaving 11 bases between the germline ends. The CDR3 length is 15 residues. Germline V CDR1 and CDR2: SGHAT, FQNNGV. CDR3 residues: CASSLEITPNNEQFF. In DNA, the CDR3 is TGTGCCAGCAGCTTAGAAATCACCCCTAACAATGAGCAGTTCTTC.

CDR3 sequence reads: CASSEAVRGPGRHYGYTF. CDR3 sequence (DNA): TGTGCCAGCAGTGAAGCTGTGCGCGGACCCGGGCGGCACTATGGCTACACCTTC. The chain is built from TRBV6-1 and TRBJ1-2; unclear D gene. The V end lost 0 bases, the J end lost 3 bases, and 20 bases lay between the germline ends. The germline V gene encodes CDR1 MNHNS and CDR2 SASEGT. This CDR3 has 18 amino acids.